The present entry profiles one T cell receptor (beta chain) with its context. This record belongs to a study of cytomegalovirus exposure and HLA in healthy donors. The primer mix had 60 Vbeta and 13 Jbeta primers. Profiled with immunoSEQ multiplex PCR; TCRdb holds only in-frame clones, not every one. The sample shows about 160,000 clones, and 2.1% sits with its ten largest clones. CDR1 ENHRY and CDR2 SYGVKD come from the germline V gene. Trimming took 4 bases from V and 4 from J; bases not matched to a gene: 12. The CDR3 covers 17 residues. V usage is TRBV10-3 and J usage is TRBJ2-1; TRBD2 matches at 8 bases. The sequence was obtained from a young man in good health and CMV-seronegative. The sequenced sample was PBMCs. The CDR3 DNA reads TGTGCCATCAGTGGGGTAGCCCAAAGCGGGGGTTACAATGAGCAGTTCTTC. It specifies CAISGVAQSGGYNEQFF.